These T cell receptor beta chains were read from a single sample in a study of graft-versus-host responses after intestinal transplantation. Some clones are missing from TCRdb's copy, which holds only in-frame ones; the method was immunoSEQ multiplex PCR. The sample comprises some 55,000 clones, roughly nine tenths of which are singletons, and roughly 5.5% rests with the top ten. The sequenced sample was PBMCs, obtained 662 days after intestinal transplant. These receptors came from a human patient who received an intestinal transplant, so some T cells may come from the graft donor. Each CDR3 is given with its conserved first and last residue. Each record gives: clone size, D gene, V gene, J gene, CDR3 protein, CDR3 DNA. A D gene is named only where the DNA matches it firmly. Clone size appears in some rows only: once, few, many, or a class for an expanded clone.

size: -; D: -; V: TRBV15; J: TRBJ1-1; CDR3: CATSRDLTGLPEAFF; DNA: TGTGCCACCAGCAGAGATCTTACAGGCCTCCCTGAAGCTTTCTTT
size: -; D: -; V: TRBV14; J: TRBJ1-2; CDR3: CASSQGTVDYGYTF; DNA: TGTGCCAGCAGCCAAGGGACAGTAGACTATGGCTACACCTTC
size: -; D: -; V: TRBV13; J: TRBJ2-7; CDR3: CASSLVSGAEQYF; DNA: TGTGCCAGCAGCTTAGTGTCAGGGGCCGAGCAGTACTTC
size: -; D: -; V: TRBV2; J: TRBJ2-4; CDR3: CASSEAQGTFFGNIQYF; DNA: TGTGCCAGCAGTGAAGCGCAGGGGACTTTTTTCGGAAACATTCAGTACTTC
size: once; D: -; V: TRBV9; J: TRBJ2-4; CDR3: CASSVGPGENIQYF; DNA: TGTGCCAGCAGCGTAGGACCTGGGGAAAACATTCAGTACTTC
size: -; D: -; V: TRBV7-2; J: TRBJ2-7; CDR3: CASSEGRVPYEQYF; DNA: TGTGCCAGCAGCGAAGGCAGGGTCCCCTACGAGCAGTACTTC
size: -; D: -; V: TRBV15; J: TRBJ2-5; CDR3: CATSRGAEAQETQYF; DNA: TGTGCCACCAGCAGAGGGGCGGAGGCACAAGAGACCCAGTACTTC
size: -; D: -; V: TRBV6-5; J: TRBJ2-5; CDR3: CASSHTGTGGETQYF; DNA: TGTGCCAGCAGTCACACCGGGACTGGCGGTGAGACCCAGTACTTC
size: -; D: -; V: TRBV4-1; J: TRBJ2-4; CDR3: CASSPASGLLAKNIQYF; DNA: TGCGCCAGCAGCCCCGCCTCGGGACTTCTAGCCAAAAACATTCAGTACTTC
size: -; D: TRBD2; V: TRBV9; J: TRBJ2-3; CDR3: CASSAGGGPDTQYF; DNA: TGTGCCAGCAGCGCCGGGGGGGGCCCAGATACGCAGTATTTT
size: -; D: -; V: TRBV7-9; J: TRBJ1-5; CDR3: CASSLFADQPQHF; DNA: TGTGCCAGCAGCTTATTTGCAGATCAGCCCCAGCATTTT
size: -; D: -; V: TRBV28; J: TRBJ1-2; CDR3: CASSSSTTGRAHGYTF; DNA: TGTGCCAGCAGTTCCTCCACGACAGGTAGAGCGCATGGCTACACCTTC
size: -; D: -; V: TRBV2; J: TRBJ2-3; CDR3: CASGPRTGDTQYF; DNA: TGTGCCAGCGGACCTCGTACGGGAGATACGCAGTATTTT
size: -; D: -; V: TRBV10-3; J: TRBJ2-2; CDR3: CAISESPANTGELFF; DNA: TGTGCCATCAGTGAGTCACCAGCGAACACCGGGGAGCTGTTTTTT
size: -; D: -; V: TRBV9; J: TRBJ1-4; CDR3: CASSVRGANEKLFF; DNA: TGTGCCAGCAGCGTGAGAGGGGCTAATGAAAAACTGTTTTTT
size: -; D: -; V: TRBV28; J: TRBJ2-7; CDR3: CASSLTSRGTYEQYF; DNA: TGTGCCAGCAGTTTAACCTCCAGGGGTACCTACGAGCAGTACTTC
size: once; D: -; V: TRBV27; J: TRBJ1-1; CDR3: CASTTTAFNTEAFF; DNA: TGTGCCAGCACAACGACAGCCTTTAACACTGAAGCTTTCTTT
size: -; D: -; V: TRBV10-1; J: TRBJ2-3; CDR3: CASSRSPPDTQYF; DNA: TGCGCCAGCAGTCGGTCCCCCCCAGATACGCAGTATTTT
size: -; D: -; V: TRBV2; J: TRBJ2-2; CDR3: CASSASPNTGELFF; DNA: TGTGCCAGCAGTGCATCCCCGAACACCGGGGAGCTGTTTTTT
size: -; D: -; V: TRBV6-5; J: TRBJ1-3; CDR3: CASSLGNHGNTIYF; DNA: TGTGCCAGCAGTTTGGGGAACCATGGAAACACCATATATTTT
size: -; D: TRBD1; V: TRBV7-8; J: TRBJ1-4; CDR3: CASSLGRGLVEKLFF; DNA: TGTGCCAGCAGCTTAGGGAGGGGGCTGGTTGAAAAACTGTTTTTT
size: -; D: -; V: TRBV19; J: TRBJ2-6; CDR3: CASSEGYGANVLTF; DNA: TGTGCCAGTAGTGAGGGTTATGGGGCCAACGTCCTGACTTTC
size: few; D: -; V: TRBV30; J: TRBJ1-1; CDR3: CAWDRLNTEAFF; DNA: TGTGCCTGGGACAGGCTGAACACTGAAGCTTTCTTT
size: -; D: -; V: TRBV5-1; J: TRBJ2-4; CDR3: CASSLAGTVDIQYF; DNA: TGCGCCAGCAGCTTGGCCGGGACGGTGGACATTCAGTACTTC
size: once; D: -; V: TRBV11-2; J: TRBJ2-3; CDR3: CASSSRGTQYF; DNA: TGTGCCAGCAGCTCCCGGGGTACGCAGTATTTT
size: -; D: -; V: TRBV2; J: TRBJ2-2; CDR3: CASSEGTGELFF; DNA: TGTGCCAGCAGTGAGGGAACCGGGGAGCTGTTTTTT
size: -; D: TRBD1; V: TRBV2; J: TRBJ1-5; CDR3: CASSGDRAYQPQHF; DNA: TGTGCCAGCAGTGGGGACAGGGCCTATCAGCCCCAGCATTTT
size: -; D: -; V: TRBV5-1; J: TRBJ2-4; CDR3: CASSLASGKNIQYF; DNA: TGCGCCAGCAGCTTGGCGTCAGGGAAAAACATTCAGTACTTC
size: -; D: -; V: TRBV18; J: TRBJ1-1; CDR3: CASSLQQGHTEAFF; DNA: TGTGCCAGCTCACTACAACAGGGTCACACTGAAGCTTTCTTT
size: -; D: -; V: TRBV5-6; J: TRBJ2-1; CDR3: CASSLGWASSYNEQFF; DNA: TGTGCCAGCAGCTTGGGTTGGGCGAGCTCCTACAATGAGCAGTTCTTC
size: -; D: -; V: TRBV4-1; J: TRBJ1-5; CDR3: CASSQDSYQPQHF; DNA: TGCGCCAGCAGCCAAGACAGCTATCAGCCCCAGCATTTT
size: -; D: TRBD2; V: TRBV7-9; J: TRBJ2-3; CDR3: CASSARLAGGSTDTQYF; DNA: TGTGCCAGCAGCGCAAGACTAGCGGGGGGGAGCACAGATACGCAGTATTTT
size: -; D: -; V: TRBV7-9; J: TRBJ1-4; CDR3: CASSFTVDEKLFF; DNA: TGTGCCAGCAGCTTCACGGTGGATGAAAAACTGTTTTTT